Described below is a single T cell receptor (beta chain) sequence and its context. In terms of age and location, participants ranged from about 18 to 95 years and lived in roughly 22 US areas. This record comes from a study of blood T cell repertoires in COVID-19. Study overall: The United States, Italy and Spain supplied acute and convalescent COVID-19 samples.

CDR3 length equals 19 residues. The V and J ends lost 4 bases and 4 bases, in that order; junction bases with no gene match: 21. CDR1 is SGHKS, CDR2 YYEKEE, per germline (reference sequence). Only in-frame clones appear in the TCRdb table, and some are missing; sequencing was by immunoSEQ multiplex PCR. The sample holds about 380,000 clones; more than 70% are singletons and the top ten take roughly 1.2%. The source material was PBMCs or T cells enriched from blood (not recorded which). The sequence came from a woman younger than 35 who had recovered from COVID-19. This chain uses TRBV5-5 with TRBJ1-1; the match to TRBD1 covers 8 bases. The CDR3, as DNA: TGTGCCAGCAGCATGGGGCCAGGGGGCGCTTTATTGTATCGCACTGAAGCTTTCTTT. It encodes CASSMGPGGALLYRTEAFF.